These 17 T cell receptor beta chains came from one sample sequenced in a study of blood T cells in healthy people across ages. Primers used in a second PCR of roughly 7 to 11 cycles were a sample-barcoded 5' primer and a J-beta primer mix. TCRdb fed the 5' RACE reads into MiXCR, producing one record per CDR3 protein. Of roughly 860,000 distinct CDR3 sequences in the sample, about 59% are singletons; the top ten hold about a quarter. The source material was blood. The source of these receptors is a man aged 25-45 years in good health.

The chain carries TRBV5-1 and TRBJ2-7, with a possible D match to TRBD2 (6 bases). Trimming pared 1 base from V and 5 bases from J, leaving 16 bases between. Germline V gene sequence: CDR1 SGHRS, CDR2 YFSETQ. The length of the CDR3 is 15 residues. CDR3 loop: CASSLRTSTGDEQYF. In DNA, the CDR3 is TGCGCCAGCAGCTTGCGAACGAGCACGGGGGACGAGCAGTACTTC.

The rearrangement links TRBV4-2 to TRBJ2-7, with 9 bases lining up with TRBD2. The CDR3 totals 15 residues. CDR1 is LGHNA, CDR2 YNFKEQ, per germline. J was trimmed by 9 bases and V by 0 bases; bases with no gene match: 9. CDR3 region: CASSQDGSSGVAQYF. In DNA form, the CDR3 reads TGTGCCAGCAGCCAAGATGGGTCTAGCGGGGTGGCGCAGTACTTC.

This clonotype occurred a few times. The rearrangement uses TRBV7-2 and TRBJ2-7; 11 bases match TRBD2. The CDR3 has 19 amino acids. The germline gives CDR1 SGHTA, CDR2 FQGNSA. V shed 1 base, J shed 0 bases, and the junction held 11 bases outside the gene matches. Written as DNA, the CDR3 is TGTGCCAGCAGCTTAGTACTAGCGGGGGCATCCTATAGCTCCTACGAGCAGTACTTC. The encoded protein is CASSLVLAGASYSSYEQYF.

The chain employs TRBV7-2 and TRBJ1-1; D uncertain. Germline V CDR1 and CDR2: SGHTA, FQGNSA. The CDR3 contains 13 residues. V was trimmed by 5 bases and J by 2 bases, leaving 9 bases between them. CDR3 nucleotide sequence: TGTGCCAGCAGCGCGGACTTTAACACTGAAGCTTTCTTT. This codes for CASSADFNTEAFF.

This chain joins TRBV5-1 and TRBJ1-6, with D possibly TRBD1 on 6 matching bases. V gave up 4 bases and J gave up 7 bases, with 21 bases separating them. The CDR3 is made up of 17 amino acids. CDR1 and CDR2 from the germline V gene are SGHRS and YFSETQ. The DNA for the CDR3 is TGCGCCAGCAGCCCGTGGGGGGGGACACGGACCAATTCACCCCTCCACTTT. It is translated as CASSPWGGTRTNSPLHF.

The CDR3 DNA sequence: TGTGCCAGCAGCCAAGGATTCTTAAGCGGGGGCTCCTACAATGAGCAGTTCTTC. Encoded protein: CASSQGFLSGGSYNEQFF. The V and J genes are TRBV14 and TRBJ2-1, with 8 bases identical to TRBD2. The CDR3 is made up of 18 amino acids. Germline V lookup: CDR1 SGHDN, CDR2 FVKESK. Trimming removed 1 base from V and 0 bases from J; junction bases left unmatched: 8.

The chain links TRBV7-8 to TRBJ1-1; 7 nucleotides agree with TRBD1. The V gene's germline CDR1 is SGHVS and CDR2 FQNEAQ. The CDR3 loop spans 14 amino acids. The J segment lost 5 bases and the V segment lost 5 bases, leaving 8 bases of the junction unmatched. The CDR3 sequence is CASSLGGRATEAFF. CDR3 coding DNA: TGTGCCAGCAGCCTAGGGGGCCGCGCGACTGAAGCTTTCTTT.

The chain joins TRBV7-9 to TRBJ2-1, with D perhaps TRBD1 (5 bases). The germline CDR1 and CDR2 sequences are SEHNR and FQNEAQ (reference sequence). Deletions cut 5 bases from V and 0 bases from J, with 14 bases between. The CDR3 has 16 amino acids. The CDR3 bases are TGTGCCAGCAGCCTTTTACAGGCCAGCTCCTACAATGAGCAGTTCTTC. It translates to CASSLLQASSYNEQFF.

This chain uses TRBV21-1 with TRBJ1-5. TRBV21-1 is a pseudogene segment. This CDR3 is built from 14 residues. The CDR3 protein is CASSKATENQPQHF. The CDR3 nucleotides are TGTGCCAGCAGCAAAGCAACAGAAAATCAGCCCCAGCATTTT.

V gene TRBV13 combines with J gene TRBJ2-7; TRBD2 matches at 10 bases. From germline, CDR1 is PRHDT and CDR2 FYEKMQ (reference sequence). CDR3 length: 15 residues. The ends lost 5 bases at V and 5 bases at J; junction bases unmatched: 9. The CDR3 region has the DNA TGTGCCAGCAGCCCAGGACTAGCGGTTACCGACGAGCAGTACTTC. Translation gives CASSPGLAVTDEQYF.

The chain carries TRBV2 and TRBJ2-7, with 9 positions matching TRBD1. The CDR3 is 15 amino acids. Germline CDR1 and CDR2: SNHLY and FYNNEI. CDR3 region: CARKRWDRELYEQYF. CDR3 DNA: TGTGCTCGGAAAAGGTGGGACAGGGAGTTGTACGAGCAGTACTTC.

CDR3 DNA sequence: TGTGCCAGCACCTCAGGGAGGTTAGATCAGCCCCAGCATTTT. Its protein product is CASTSGRLDQPQHF. J is TRBJ1-5 and V is TRBV6-1, with D perhaps TRBD1 (5 bases). The CDR3 sequence is 14 residues long. V lost 7 bases, J lost 5 bases, and 15 bases lay in between. CDR1 MNHNS and CDR2 SASEGT come from the germline V gene.

The chain couples TRBV7-2 to TRBJ1-5, with unresolved D. The V gene's germline CDR1 is SGHTA and CDR2 FQGNSA. Between the trimmed V and J ends, which lost 4 bases and 5 bases, there was a span of 12 bases. The CDR3 has 14 amino acids. CDR3 region: CASSSDVDYQPQHF. In DNA form, the CDR3 reads TGTGCCAGCAGCTCCGACGTAGACTATCAGCCCCAGCATTTT. Full variable domain (outside the CDR3, taken from reference TRBV7-2 and TRBJ1-5): GAGVSQSPSNKVTEKGKDVELRCDPISGHTALYWYRQSLGQGLEFLIYFQGNSAPDKSGLPSDRFSAERTGGSVSTLTIQRTQQEDSAVYLCASSSDVDYQPQHFGDGTRLSIL.

CDR3 bases: TGTGCCAGCAGTTACTCTTGGGGGGCCGGCCAGACCCAGTACTTC. Amino acid sequence: CASSYSWGAGQTQYF. This rearrangement joins TRBV6-5 to TRBJ2-5; D is tentatively TRBD1 or TRBD2 (6 bases each). V lost 0 bases to trimming and J lost 6 bases, with 14 bases between them. The CDR3 loop spans 15 amino acids. From germline, CDR1 is MNHEY and CDR2 SVGAGI.

This clonotype was recorded a few times. This chain links TRBV7-2 with TRBJ2-2; 9 nucleotides line up with TRBD1. Germline assignment: CDR1 SGHTA and CDR2 FQGNSA. With V trimmed by 6 bases and J by 5 bases, 7 bases remained unmatched. The CDR3 covers 15 residues. DNA of the CDR3: TGTGCCAGCAGTCGCGGGACAGGGAGGACCGGGGAGCTGTTTTTT. Its protein product is CASSRGTGRTGELFF.

As regards this clonotype: The junction differs from germline at one of its ends, possibly a read error. J is TRBJ2-7 and V is TRBV7-2; TRBD1 matches at 10 bases. The CDR3 contains 15 residues. Germline CDR1 is SGHTA and CDR2 is FQGNSA. The CDR3 DNA sequence: TGTGCCAGCAGCATAGCGACAGGGGGCCACTACGAGCAGTACTTC. Translating gives CASSIATGGHYEQYF.

V and J are TRBV9 and TRBJ2-7; D gene ambiguous. This CDR3 contains 11 residues. V gave up 10 bases and J gave up 4 bases, with 12 bases separating them. Germline assignment: CDR1 SGDLS and CDR2 YYNGEE. CDR3 residues: CASGTDYEQYF. The DNA of the CDR3 is TGTGCCTCGGGCACGGATTACGAGCAGTACTTC.